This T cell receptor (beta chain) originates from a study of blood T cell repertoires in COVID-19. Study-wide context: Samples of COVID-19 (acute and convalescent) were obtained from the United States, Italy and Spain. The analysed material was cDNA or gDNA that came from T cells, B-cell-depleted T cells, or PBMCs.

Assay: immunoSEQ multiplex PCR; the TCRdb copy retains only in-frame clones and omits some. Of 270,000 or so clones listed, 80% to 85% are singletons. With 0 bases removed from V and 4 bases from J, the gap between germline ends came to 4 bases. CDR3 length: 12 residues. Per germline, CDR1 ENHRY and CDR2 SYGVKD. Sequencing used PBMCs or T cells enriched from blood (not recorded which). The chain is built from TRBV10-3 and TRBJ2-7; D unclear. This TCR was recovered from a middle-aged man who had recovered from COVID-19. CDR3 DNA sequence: TGTGCCATCAGTGAGTCGAGGTACGAGCAGTACTTC. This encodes CAISESRYEQYF.